This T cell receptor beta chain was identified in a study of T-cell memory formation after mild COVID-19. Study-level points and caveats: Day 15 to 85 contracting clones showed balanced CD4/CD8; later expanders leaned CD4+. The study found contracting CD4+ clones mainly in CM and EM and contracting CD8+ clones in EMRA.

A note on this clonotype: The antigen is unknown.

Libraries for TCRalpha and TCRbeta carried sample barcodes and unique molecular identifiers via 5'RACE. TCRdb re-analysed the 5' RACE reads in MiXCR, keeping a single row per CDR3 protein. The sample holds over 150,000 distinct CDR3 sequences, 10% to 15% seen once. This CDR3 has 14 amino acids. The junction had 11 bases not matched to a gene; V was cut back by 5 bases and J by 10 bases. CDR1 and CDR2 from the germline V gene are DFQATT and SNEGSKA (reference sequence). The clonotype originates from a man younger than 30 who had mild COVID-19 (a few samples of this study predate the infection). Cell type and time point are not known. This chain connects TRBV20-1 to TRBJ2-1; TRBD2 aligns across 10 bases. Material for sequencing was PBMCs or a T cell subset sorted from them (not recorded which). The CDR3 spells CSARLAGASSEQFF. The CDR3 DNA follows: TGCAGTGCTCGGCTAGCGGGAGCCTCGTCCGAGCAGTTCTTC.